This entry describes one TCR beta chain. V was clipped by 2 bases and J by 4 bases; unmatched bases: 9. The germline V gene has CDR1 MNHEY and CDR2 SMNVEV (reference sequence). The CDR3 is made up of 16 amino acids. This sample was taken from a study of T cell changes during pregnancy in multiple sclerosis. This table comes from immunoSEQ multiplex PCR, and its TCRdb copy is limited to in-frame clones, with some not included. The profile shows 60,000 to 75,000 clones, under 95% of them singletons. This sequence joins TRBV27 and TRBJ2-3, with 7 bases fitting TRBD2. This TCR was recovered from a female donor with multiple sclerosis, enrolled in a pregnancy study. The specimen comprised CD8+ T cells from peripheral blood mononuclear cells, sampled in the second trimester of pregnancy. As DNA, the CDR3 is TGTGCCAGCAGTTTAAATCCAGCGGGGTCCTCAGATACGCAGTATTTT. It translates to CASSLNPAGSSDTQYF.